These 15 T cell receptor beta chains came from one sample sequenced in a study of identical twins. Via MiXCR, TCRdb re-called the 5' RACE reads, giving one row per CDR3 protein. The table records 500,000 to 550,000 distinct CDR3 sequences, about 22% of them present only once. These same records also appear under a second study, on yellow fever vaccine responses in identical twins.

Sequencing was carried out using CD4+ T cells sorted from blood. All receptors come from a woman aged 18-29 years in good health.

The rearrangement joins TRBV11-1 to TRBJ2-5; tentatively, D is TRBD2 (7 bases). The CDR3 spans 18 residues. Germline CDR1 SGHAT, CDR2 FQDESV (reference sequence). V lost 6 bases to trimming and J lost 1 base, with 24 bases between them. The chain's CDR3 is CASRAPPRGGAPQETQYF. CDR3 nucleotides: TGTGCCAGCAGAGCTCCCCCTAGGGGGGGGGCACCCCAAGAGACCCAGTACTTC.

The rearrangement uses TRBV6-5 and TRBJ2-2, with D tentatively TRBD1 or TRBD2 (5 bases each). Trimming shortened V by 3 bases and J by 6 bases, and 14 bases separated the two germline ends. CDR3 length: 15 residues. Germline CDR1 reads MNHEY; CDR2 reads SVGAGI. Here the CDR3 reads CASSYAGTRAGELFF. CDR3 DNA sequence: TGTGCCAGCAGTTATGCCGGGACGAGAGCCGGGGAGCTGTTTTTT.

This sequence joins TRBV6-1 and TRBJ2-3, with TRBD1 identical over 10 bases. Germline values: CDR1 MNHNS, CDR2 SASEGT. The length of the CDR3 is 16 residues. The junction had 10 bases not matched to a gene; V was cut back by 6 bases and J by 4 bases. CDR3 in DNA: TGTGCCAGCAGGGCGACAGGGGGCGGATACGCAGATACGCAGTATTTT. Protein product: CASRATGGGYADTQYF.

The chain combines TRBV12-3 or TRBV12-4 with TRBJ2-1; D gene uncertain. CDR3 size: 16 residues. Trimming left V 5 bases short and J 5 bases short, with 19 bases between. As DNA, the CDR3 is TGTGCCAGCAGTCCTACCGTGAGTCCGCAAGACAATGAGCAGTTCTTC. As protein: CASSPTVSPQDNEQFF.

This clonotype has just a few counts. The genes are TRBV2 and TRBJ2-2, with D perhaps given as TRBD1 or TRBD2 (5 bases each). V was clipped by 8 bases and J by 0 bases, with 10 bases between them. This CDR3 has 14 residues. CDR1 and CDR2 (germline): SNHLY, FYNNEI. DNA of the CDR3: TGTGCCAGCCTAGGGGACGCGAACACCGGGGAGCTGTTTTTT. It codes for CASLGDANTGELFF.

The J gene is TRBJ2-2, the V gene TRBV2; 7 bases are a match to TRBD1. Unmatched junction bases numbered 4, after V lost 2 bases and J lost 4 bases. The CDR3 sequence is 15 residues long. Germline CDR1 is SNHLY and CDR2 is FYNNEI. The CDR3: CASSESGQATGELFF. CDR3 in DNA: TGTGCCAGCAGTGAATCAGGACAGGCCACCGGGGAGCTGTTTTTT.

The J gene is TRBJ2-1, the V gene TRBV27; D is tentatively TRBD1 or TRBD2 (5 bases each). This CDR3 is 16 amino acids long. Germline V gene sequence: CDR1 MNHEY, CDR2 SMNVEV (reference sequence). V lost 3 bases, J lost 0 bases, and 12 bases lay in between. CDR3 in DNA: TGTGCCAGCAGTTTCCGGGGACGGAGCTCCTACAATGAGCAGTTCTTC. This gives the protein CASSFRGRSSYNEQFF.

The V call is TRBV20-1, the J call TRBJ2-5, with a possible D match to TRBD1 (6 bases). This CDR3 spans 14 amino acids. Germline values: CDR1 DFQATT, CDR2 SNEGSKA (reference sequence). V lost 3 bases, J lost 4 bases, and 15 bases lay in between. The CDR3 DNA sequence: TGCAGTGCTAGCCCAGGACAGACTATAGAGACCCAGTACTTC. It translates to CSASPGQTIETQYF.

For the CDR3, the DNA is TGTGCCAGCAGCTTTTACCCCCCAACTGAAGCTTTCTTT. Amino acids: CASSFYPPTEAFF. The rearrangement links TRBV11-2 to TRBJ1-1; no reliable D call. The CDR3 covers 13 residues. The germline V gene encodes CDR1 SGHAT and CDR2 FQNNGV. The germline V and J ends were trimmed by 3 bases and 5 bases, with 10 bases remaining between them.

A few counts support this clonotype. The chain joins TRBV27 to TRBJ2-1, with a tentative D call TRBD2 (6 bases). The CDR3 is 15 amino acids. Germline CDR1 is MNHEY and CDR2 is SMNVEV (reference sequence). Trimming took off 1 base at V and 6 bases at J, with 13 bases between the two ends. The CDR3 loop is CASSLLGGRPNEQFF. In nucleotides, the CDR3 is TGTGCCAGCAGTTTATTGGGGGGAAGACCCAATGAGCAGTTCTTC.

V usage is TRBV2 and J usage is TRBJ2-3; 8 nucleotides line up with TRBD2. The CDR3 consists of 13 residues. The J segment lost 2 bases and the V segment lost 11 bases, leaving 6 bases of the junction unmatched. CDR1 and CDR2 (germline): SNHLY, FYNNEI. CDR3 coding DNA: TGTGCCGCGGGGCGGGGGGCCACAGATACGCAGTATTTT. Its protein product is CAAGRGATDTQYF.

The J gene is TRBJ2-1, the V gene TRBV28; the match to TRBD1 covers 7 bases. Per the germline V gene, CDR1 is MDHEN and CDR2 is SYDVKM. The CDR3 has 13 amino acids. The V gene end was trimmed by 6 bases and the J gene end by 9 bases; junction bases not matched to a gene: 8. Written as DNA, the CDR3 is TGTGCCAGCAGCGATTCCACAGGGGTTGAGCAGTTCTTC. Amino acids: CASSDSTGVEQFF. The complete variable domain, with remaining parts taken from reference TRBV28 and TRBJ2-1, reads DVKVTQSSRYLVKRTGEKVFLECVQDMDHENMFWYRQDPGLGLRLIYFSYDVKMKEKGDIPEGYSVSREKKERFSLILESASTNQTSMYLCASSDSTGVEQFFGPGTRLTVL.

The rearrangement joins TRBV7-3 to TRBJ2-3; the D is unclear. V lost 2 bases to trimming and J lost 0 bases, with 12 bases between them. This CDR3 is built from 16 residues. Germline-derived CDR1 and CDR2 are SGHTA and FQGTGA. In DNA, the CDR3 is TGTGCCAGCAGCTTATACGGATTAACTAGCACAGATACGCAGTATTTT. Encoded protein: CASSLYGLTSTDTQYF.

The chain combines TRBV20-1 with TRBJ2-2, with D possibly TRBD2 on 6 matching bases. The CDR3 sequence is 15 residues long. Trimming removed 0 bases from V and 4 bases from J, with 12 bases in between. Germline values: CDR1 DFQATT, CDR2 SNEGSKA (reference sequence). This chain's CDR3 is CSARDSGSFTGELFF. The CDR3 nucleotides read TGCAGTGCTAGAGATAGCGGCAGCTTCACCGGGGAGCTGTTTTTT.

V usage is TRBV3-1 and J usage is TRBJ2-2; the D gene is possibly TRBD1 (7 bases). The CDR3 covers 19 residues. V lost 0 bases, J lost 4 bases, and 21 bases lay in between. Germline lookup yields CDR1 LGHDT and CDR2 YNNKEL (reference sequence). The CDR3 loop is CASSQEGIRDSGGTGELFF. The CDR3 region has the DNA TGTGCCAGCAGCCAAGAGGGGATTAGGGACTCAGGGGGCACCGGGGAGCTGTTTTTT.